The rows below give T cell receptor beta chains drawn from one sample of a study of cytomegalovirus exposure and HLA in healthy donors. The data were produced by immunoSEQ multiplex PCR, yet TCRdb's version contains in-frame clones alone and is incomplete. The sample has 200,000 to 250,000 clones, 70% to 85% seen once; the top ten hold about 0.6%. Sequenced: PBMCs. These receptors came from a middle-aged woman in good health and CMV-seronegative. Both conserved end residues are part of each CDR3.

v_gene: TRBV4-1; j_gene: TRBJ2-1; CDR3aa: CASSQAGWEQFF
v_gene: TRBV5-1; j_gene: TRBJ2-1; CDR3aa: CASSLFTSGSYNEQFF
v_gene: TRBV5-8; j_gene: TRBJ1-2; CDR3aa: CASSSGPGQGGGYTF
v_gene: TRBV18; j_gene: TRBJ1-1; CDR3aa: CASSPELGHQNTEAFF
v_gene: TRBV19; j_gene: TRBJ1-1; CDR3aa: CASSYRAGDTEAFF
v_gene: TRBV4-3; j_gene: TRBJ2-7; CDR3aa: CASSPIAGVNYEQYF
v_gene: TRBV7-2; j_gene: TRBJ2-2; CDR3aa: CASSRDRGVAGELFF
v_gene: TRBV30; j_gene: TRBJ1-2; CDR3aa: CACSELGFNYGYTF
v_gene: TRBV4-3; j_gene: TRBJ2-1; CDR3aa: CASSQERRVEQFF
v_gene: TRBV4-3; j_gene: TRBJ2-7; CDR3aa: CASSQVSRGGYEQYF
v_gene: TRBV5-1; j_gene: TRBJ2-7; CDR3aa: CASSLTSGTGAYEQYF
v_gene: TRBV5-1; j_gene: TRBJ1-4; CDR3aa: CASSLSGGSTPEKLFF
v_gene: TRBV29-1; j_gene: TRBJ2-3; CDR3aa: CSVWPVGTDTQYF
v_gene: TRBV15; j_gene: TRBJ1-2; CDR3aa: CATSRPDSEYGYTF
v_gene: TRBV12-5; j_gene: TRBJ1-1; CDR3aa: CASGPDGTVFQAFF
v_gene: TRBV6-6; j_gene: TRBJ1-2; CDR3aa: CASSYTGHGYTF
v_gene: TRBV9; j_gene: TRBJ2-5; CDR3aa: CASSVGVGLGRETQYF
v_gene: TRBV7-6; j_gene: TRBJ2-1; CDR3aa: CASSLWTNEQFF
v_gene: TRBV7-8; j_gene: TRBJ2-7; CDR3aa: CASSLAGQGPSNEQYF
v_gene: TRBV5-6; j_gene: TRBJ2-7; CDR3aa: CASSLRTKIIYEQYF
v_gene: TRBV7-9; j_gene: TRBJ2-3; CDR3aa: CASSPDSYYTQYF
v_gene: TRBV11-3; j_gene: TRBJ1-3; CDR3aa: CASSPLDRGRTFAGNTIYF
v_gene: TRBV5-6; j_gene: TRBJ1-2; CDR3aa: CASSLSRAGAIYGYTF
v_gene: TRBV19; j_gene: TRBJ1-2; CDR3aa: CASRDSISYGYTF
v_gene: TRBV9; j_gene: TRBJ1-1; CDR3aa: CASSETGFMNTEAFF
v_gene: TRBV7-2; j_gene: TRBJ1-3; CDR3aa: CASSSDGAGAGNTIYF
v_gene: TRBV29-1; j_gene: TRBJ2-1; CDR3aa: CCGGSGGYNEQFF
v_gene: TRBV19; j_gene: TRBJ2-7; CDR3aa: CASSISGQGFPYEQYF
v_gene: TRBV2; j_gene: TRBJ2-7; CDR3aa: CASSLAANYEQYF
v_gene: TRBV19; j_gene: TRBJ2-3; CDR3aa: CASSIGILDTQYF
v_gene: TRBV29-1; j_gene: TRBJ1-3; CDR3aa: CSVSARGLGNTIYF
v_gene: TRBV5-1; j_gene: TRBJ2-7; CDR3aa: CASRDSSSYEQYF
v_gene: TRBV7-2; j_gene: TRBJ2-7; CDR3aa: CASSLSDEQYF
v_gene: TRBV11-3; j_gene: TRBJ1-1; CDR3aa: CASSLVPGQNTEAFF
v_gene: TRBV6-5; j_gene: TRBJ2-3; CDR3aa: CASSSGTGPDTQYF
v_gene: TRBV28; j_gene: TRBJ1-6; CDR3aa: CASRRDSTNSPLHF
v_gene: TRBV7-7; j_gene: TRBJ2-7; CDR3aa: CASSLGPGDEQYF
v_gene: TRBV13; j_gene: TRBJ1-6; CDR3aa: CASSFGTIPGNSPLHF
v_gene: TRBV25-1; j_gene: TRBJ1-2; CDR3aa: CASSEYSGYTF
v_gene: TRBV5-1; j_gene: TRBJ2-1; CDR3aa: CASSLAPDRGLNEQFF
v_gene: TRBV5-1; j_gene: TRBJ2-3; CDR3aa: CASSLDAGRATDTQYF
v_gene: TRBV19; j_gene: TRBJ2-3; CDR3aa: CASSIGPGGATDTQYF
v_gene: TRBV9; j_gene: TRBJ2-7; CDR3aa: CASSVGTGGEGFTDEQYF
v_gene: TRBV27; j_gene: TRBJ2-1; CDR3aa: CASRTRGEFNEQFF
v_gene: TRBV5-6; j_gene: TRBJ1-4; CDR3aa: CASSLGGEQEKLFF
v_gene: TRBV7-9; j_gene: TRBJ1-4; CDR3aa: CSSSAQGGKLFF
v_gene: TRBV5-4; j_gene: TRBJ2-3; CDR3aa: CASSSAGTGAGGIDTQYF
v_gene: TRBV21-1; j_gene: TRBJ2-7; CDR3aa: CARIRDSYEQYF
v_gene: TRBV27; j_gene: TRBJ1-2; CDR3aa: CASSPQGDGYTF
v_gene: TRBV11-2; j_gene: TRBJ2-7; CDR3aa: CASSREQGETFEQYF
v_gene: TRBV14; j_gene: TRBJ1-1; CDR3aa: CASRRGSPLELTEAFF
v_gene: TRBV28; j_gene: TRBJ1-5; CDR3aa: CASRWTGDGSNQPQHF
v_gene: TRBV5-5; j_gene: TRBJ1-1; CDR3aa: CASSSFGSLNTEAFF